The clone carrying this T cell receptor (beta chain) was seen only a few times. Its target is unknown. The sample contains more than one DNA sequence encoding this CDR3. Relapse was seen in all patients after autologous stem cell transplantation, and brentuximab vedotin exposure was variable. TCRdb's table, derived via immunoSEQ multiplex PCR, lists solely in-frame clones and lacks some. Among roughly 140,000 clones listed, 78% were seen once. The data stem from a study of PD-1 blockade in classical Hodgkin lymphoma. The V gene lost 0 bases and the J gene lost 2 bases, with 11 bases spanning the gap. The CDR3 consists of 15 residues. Germline lookup yields CDR1 SGHVS and CDR2 FNYEAQ. General study results and limits: The study found complete responders had baseline diversity similar to newly diagnosed patients. The study reported lower baseline TCR diversity in newly diagnosed patients than in healthy donors.

The chain recombines TRBV7-6 with TRBJ2-7; possibly TRBD1 for D (6 bases). The sample was peripheral blood mononuclear cells (PBMCs), taken before the second cycle of nivolumab. This TCR derives from a human donor with classical Hodgkin lymphoma. The CDR3 nucleotides read TGTGCCAGCAGCTTAGCGCCGGGACAAACCTACGAGCAGTACTTC. Its protein is CASSLAPGQTYEQYF.